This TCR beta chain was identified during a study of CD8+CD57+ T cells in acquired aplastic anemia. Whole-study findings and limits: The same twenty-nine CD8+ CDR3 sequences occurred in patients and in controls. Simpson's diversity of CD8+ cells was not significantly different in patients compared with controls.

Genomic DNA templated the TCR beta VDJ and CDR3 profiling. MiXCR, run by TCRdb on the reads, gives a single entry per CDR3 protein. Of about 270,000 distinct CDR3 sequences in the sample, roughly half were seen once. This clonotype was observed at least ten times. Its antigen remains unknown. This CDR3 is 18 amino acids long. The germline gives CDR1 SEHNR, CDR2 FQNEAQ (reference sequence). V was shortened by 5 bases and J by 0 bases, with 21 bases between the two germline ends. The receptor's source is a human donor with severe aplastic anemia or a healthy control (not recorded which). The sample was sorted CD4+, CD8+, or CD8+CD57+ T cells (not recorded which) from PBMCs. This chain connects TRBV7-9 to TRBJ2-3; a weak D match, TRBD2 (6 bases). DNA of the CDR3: TGTGCCAGCAGCCGAACAAAAACTTTAGCGGAAAGCACAGATACGCAGTATTTT. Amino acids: CASSRTKTLAESTDTQYF.